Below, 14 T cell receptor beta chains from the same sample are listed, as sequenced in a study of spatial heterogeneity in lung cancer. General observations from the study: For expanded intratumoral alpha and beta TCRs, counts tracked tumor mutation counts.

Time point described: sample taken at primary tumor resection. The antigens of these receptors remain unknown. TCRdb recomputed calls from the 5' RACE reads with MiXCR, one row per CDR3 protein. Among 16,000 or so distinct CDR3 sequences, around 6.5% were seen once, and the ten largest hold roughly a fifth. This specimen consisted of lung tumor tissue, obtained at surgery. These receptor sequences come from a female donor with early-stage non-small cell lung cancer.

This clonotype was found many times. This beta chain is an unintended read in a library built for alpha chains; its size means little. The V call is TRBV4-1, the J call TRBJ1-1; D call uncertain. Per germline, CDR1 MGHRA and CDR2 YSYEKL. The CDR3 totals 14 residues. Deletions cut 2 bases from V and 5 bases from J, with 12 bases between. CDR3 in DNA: TGCGCCAGCAGCCAATATGTGTTCGGGACTGAAGCTTTCTTT. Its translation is CASSQYVFGTEAFF.

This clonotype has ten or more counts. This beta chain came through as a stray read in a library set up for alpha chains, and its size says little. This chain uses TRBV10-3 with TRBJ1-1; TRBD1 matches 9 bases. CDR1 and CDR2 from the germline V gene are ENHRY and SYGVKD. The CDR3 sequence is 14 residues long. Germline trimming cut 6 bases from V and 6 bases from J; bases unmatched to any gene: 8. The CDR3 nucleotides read TGTGCCATCAGCGTACAGGGGGCTGGGGCTGAAGCTTTCTTT. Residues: CAISVQGAGAEAFF.

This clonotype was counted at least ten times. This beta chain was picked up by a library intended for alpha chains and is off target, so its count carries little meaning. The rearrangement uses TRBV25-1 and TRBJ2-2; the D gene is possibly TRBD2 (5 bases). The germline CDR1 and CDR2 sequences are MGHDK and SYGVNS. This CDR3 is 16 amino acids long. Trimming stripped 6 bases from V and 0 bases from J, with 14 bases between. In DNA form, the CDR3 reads TGTGCCAGCAGGGGGTCCAGGACTGCGAACACCGGGGAGCTGTTTTTT. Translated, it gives CASRGSRTANTGELFF.

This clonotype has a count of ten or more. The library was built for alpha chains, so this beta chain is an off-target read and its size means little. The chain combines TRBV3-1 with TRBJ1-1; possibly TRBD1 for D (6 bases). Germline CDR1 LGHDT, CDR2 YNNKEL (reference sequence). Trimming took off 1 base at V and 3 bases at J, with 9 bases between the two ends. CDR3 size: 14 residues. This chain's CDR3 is CASSQVQGYTEAFF. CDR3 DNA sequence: TGTGCCAGCAGCCAAGTTCAGGGGTACACTGAAGCTTTCTTT.

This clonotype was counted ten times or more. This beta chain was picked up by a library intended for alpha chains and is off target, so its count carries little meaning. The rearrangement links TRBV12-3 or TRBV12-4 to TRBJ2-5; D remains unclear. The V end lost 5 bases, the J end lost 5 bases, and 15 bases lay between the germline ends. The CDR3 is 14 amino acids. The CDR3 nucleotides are TGTGCCAGCAGTCCTGACGGATCTGAGGAGACCCAGTACTTC. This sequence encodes CASSPDGSEETQYF.

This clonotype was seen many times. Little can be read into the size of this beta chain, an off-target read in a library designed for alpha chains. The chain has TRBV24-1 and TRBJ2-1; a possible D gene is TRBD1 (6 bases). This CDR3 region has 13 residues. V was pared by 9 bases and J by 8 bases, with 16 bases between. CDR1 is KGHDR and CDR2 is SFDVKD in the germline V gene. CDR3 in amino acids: CATSRSAGDEQFF. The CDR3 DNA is TGTGCCACCTCTAGGTCGGCAGGGGATGAGCAGTTCTTC.

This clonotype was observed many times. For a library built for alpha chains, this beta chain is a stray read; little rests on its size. The CDR3 DNA reads TGTGCCAGCAGCTTATTGGGGGTTCAAAGCAATCAGCCCCAGCATTTT. This sequence encodes CASSLLGVQSNQPQHF. The chain links TRBV7-2 to TRBJ1-5; tentatively, D is TRBD1 (5 bases). Germline V gives CDR1 SGHTA, CDR2 FQGNSA. The CDR3 has 16 amino acids. Trimming removed 2 bases from V and 1 base from J, with 12 bases in between.

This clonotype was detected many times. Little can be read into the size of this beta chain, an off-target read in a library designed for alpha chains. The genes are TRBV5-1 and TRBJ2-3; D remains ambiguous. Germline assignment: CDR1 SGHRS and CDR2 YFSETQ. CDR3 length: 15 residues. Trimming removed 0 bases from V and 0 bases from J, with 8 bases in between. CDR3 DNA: TGCGCCAGCAGCTTGGAGGCGGCTAGCACAGATACGCAGTATTTT. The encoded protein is CASSLEAASTDTQYF.

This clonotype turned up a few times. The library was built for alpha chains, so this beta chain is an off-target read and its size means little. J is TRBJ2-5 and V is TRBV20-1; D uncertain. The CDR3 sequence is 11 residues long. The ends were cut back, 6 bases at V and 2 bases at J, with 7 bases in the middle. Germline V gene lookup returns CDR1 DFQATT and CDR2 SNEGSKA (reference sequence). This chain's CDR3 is CSATGQETQYF. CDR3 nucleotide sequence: TGCAGTGCCACTGGACAAGAGACCCAGTACTTC.

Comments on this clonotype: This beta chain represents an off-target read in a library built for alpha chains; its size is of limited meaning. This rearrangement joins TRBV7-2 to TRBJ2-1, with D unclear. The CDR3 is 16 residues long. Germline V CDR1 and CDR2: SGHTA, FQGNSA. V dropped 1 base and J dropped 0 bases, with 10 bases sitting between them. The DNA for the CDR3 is TGTGCCAGCAGCTTAGTGGCTTCCTCCTCCTACAATGAGCAGTTCTTC. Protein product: CASSLVASSSYNEQFF.

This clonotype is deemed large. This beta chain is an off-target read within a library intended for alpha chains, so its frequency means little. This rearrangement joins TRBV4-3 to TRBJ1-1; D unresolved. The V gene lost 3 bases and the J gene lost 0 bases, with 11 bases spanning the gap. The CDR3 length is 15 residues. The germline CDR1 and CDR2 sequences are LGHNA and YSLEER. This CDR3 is CASSQDRSMNTEAFF. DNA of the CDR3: TGCGCCAGCAGCCAGGACCGCTCAATGAACACTGAAGCTTTCTTT.

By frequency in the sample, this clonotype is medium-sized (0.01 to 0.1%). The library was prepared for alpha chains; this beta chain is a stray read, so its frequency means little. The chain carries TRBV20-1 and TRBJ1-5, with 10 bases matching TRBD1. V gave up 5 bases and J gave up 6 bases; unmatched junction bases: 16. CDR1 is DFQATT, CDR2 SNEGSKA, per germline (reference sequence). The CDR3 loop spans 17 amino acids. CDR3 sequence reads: CSAQALPTGGAGQPQHF. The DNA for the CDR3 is TGCAGTGCTCAAGCCCTACCGACAGGGGGCGCGGGTCAGCCCCAGCATTTT.

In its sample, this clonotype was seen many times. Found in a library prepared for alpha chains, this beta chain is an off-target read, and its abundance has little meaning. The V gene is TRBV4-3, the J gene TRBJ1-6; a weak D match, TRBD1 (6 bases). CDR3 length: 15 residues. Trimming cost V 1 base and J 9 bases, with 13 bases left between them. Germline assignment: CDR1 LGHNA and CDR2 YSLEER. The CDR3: CASSQGWGAGSPLHF. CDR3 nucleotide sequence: TGCGCCAGCAGCCAAGGATGGGGGGCGGGTTCACCCCTCCACTTT.

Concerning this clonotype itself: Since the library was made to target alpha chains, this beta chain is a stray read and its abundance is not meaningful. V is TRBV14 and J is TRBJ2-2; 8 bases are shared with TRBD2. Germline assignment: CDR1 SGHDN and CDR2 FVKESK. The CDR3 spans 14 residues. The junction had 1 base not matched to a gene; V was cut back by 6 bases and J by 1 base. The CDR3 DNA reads TGTGCCAGCAGACTAGCGGTGAACACCGGGGAGCTGTTTTTT. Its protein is CASRLAVNTGELFF.